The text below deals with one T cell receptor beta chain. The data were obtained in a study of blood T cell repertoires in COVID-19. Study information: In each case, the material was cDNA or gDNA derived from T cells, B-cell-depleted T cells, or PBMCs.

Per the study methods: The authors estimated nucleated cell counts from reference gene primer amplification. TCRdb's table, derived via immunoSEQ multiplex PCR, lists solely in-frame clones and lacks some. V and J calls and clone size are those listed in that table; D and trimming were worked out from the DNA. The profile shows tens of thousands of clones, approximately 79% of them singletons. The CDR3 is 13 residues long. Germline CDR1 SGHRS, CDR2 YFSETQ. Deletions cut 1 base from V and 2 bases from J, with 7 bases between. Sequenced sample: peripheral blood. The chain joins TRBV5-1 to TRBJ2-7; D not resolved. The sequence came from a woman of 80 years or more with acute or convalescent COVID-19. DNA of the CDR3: TGCGCCAGCAGCTTGATCTACCCCTACGAGCAGTACTTC. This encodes CASSLIYPYEQYF.